The 23 T cell receptor delta chains given below trace back to one sample, sequenced in a study of delta chain sequences of gamma delta T cells. TCRdb reanalysed the 5' RACE reads with CATT. The sample shows about 430 delta-chain clones, approximately 40% of them seen only once. What was sequenced was either unsorted cells or a sorted T cell fraction (not recorded which). These receptors originate from a human donor in good health.

About this clone: A far more abundant clone sits one base away, making this likely a read error. The V gene is TRDV2, the J gene TRDJ1; 10 bases agree with TRDD3. V shed 3 bases, J shed 4 bases, and the junction held 7 bases outside the gene matches. Germline CDR1 and CDR2: GEAIGNYY and EKD. There are 15 residues in the CDR3. CDR3 DNA: TGTGCCTGTGACGTACTGGGGGATCGGGACGATAAACTCATCTTT. Translating gives CACDVLGDRDDKLIF.

Turning to this clone: A read error is likely here: a far larger clone is one base away. The V and J genes are TRDV2 and TRDJ1; D perhaps matches TRDD3 (6 bases). The ends were cut back, 0 bases at V and 5 bases at J, with 24 bases in the middle. CDR1 and CDR2 (germline): GEAIGNYY, EKD. CDR3 length: 18 amino acids. CDR3 sequence: CACDTLGCTMGIQDKLIF. The DNA for the CDR3 is TGTGCCTGTGACACCTTGGGGTGCACCATGGGGATCCAAGATAAACTCATCTTT.

By its share, this clone is large. V and J are TRDV2 and TRDJ1, with 9 bases that match TRDD3. V dropped 4 bases and J dropped 4; count of bases not matched to a gene: 9. The CDR3 extends over 15 amino acids. Germline CDR1 GEAIGNYY, CDR2 EKD. In DNA, the CDR3 is TGTGCCTGTGAGCCCTTGGGGGATATGGGCGATAAACTCATCTTT. This encodes CACEPLGDMGDKLIF.

This clone is categorized as large. This sequence joins TRDV2 and TRDJ1; 10 bases map to TRDD3. Germline-derived CDR1 and CDR2 are GEAIGNYY and EKD. This CDR3 spans 15 amino acids. Trimming took 3 bases from V and 2 from J; bases not matched to a gene: 5. CDR3 sequence reads: CACDSLLGDTDKLIF. CDR3 coding DNA: TGTGCCTGTGACTCTCTACTGGGGGATACCGATAAACTCATCTTT.

As for this clone: It is likely a read error: a sequence one base away is far more abundant. The chain has TRDV1 and TRDJ1, with D uncertain. Germline CDR1 TSWWSYY, CDR2 QGS. V gave up 0 bases and J gave up 2 bases, with 16 bases separating them. The CDR3 totals 17 residues. CDR3 sequence: CALGELRTRGHTDKLIF. The CDR3 nucleotides are TGTGCTCTTGGGGAACTAAGGACTAGGGGTCATACCGATAAACTCATCTTT.

The sample holds one count of this clone. A read error likely explains this, since a far larger clone differs by one base. The chain carries TRDV1 and TRDJ1, with D possibly TRDD2 on 6 matching bases. The V gene lost 5 bases and the J gene lost 2 bases, with 24 bases spanning the gap. Germline V gives CDR1 TSWWSYY, CDR2 QGS. The length of the CDR3 is 18 residues. As DNA, the CDR3 is TGTGCTCTTGGGACTAGAGGGGGGGGCTCCTACGGGACCGATAAACTCATCTTT. It specifies CALGTRGGGSYGTDKLIF.

By share of the sample, this clone is large. The CDR3 bases are TGTGCCTGTGACACCGTTCTGGGGGATATGGGGGCCTGGGACACCCGACAGATGTTTTTC. Its translation is CACDTVLGDMGAWDTRQMFF. This chain joins TRDV2 and TRDJ3, with TRDD3 matching 10 bases. Per germline, CDR1 GEAIGNYY and CDR2 EKD. There are 20 residues in the CDR3. V trimming: 0 bases; J trimming: 2 bases; junction bases outside the gene matches: 9.

A word on this clone: A far larger clone is one nucleotide away, so this likely arose from a read error. The V gene is TRDV1, the J gene TRDJ1; a possible D gene is TRDD2 (6 bases). Trimming shortened V by 5 bases and J by 2 bases, and 24 bases separated the two germline ends. The CDR3 is made up of 18 amino acids. The germline CDR1 and CDR2 sequences are TSWWSYY and QGS. CDR3: CALGTRGWDSYGTDKLIF. Written as DNA, the CDR3 is TGTGCTCTTGGGACTAGAGGGTGGGACTCCTACGGGACCGATAAACTCATCTTT.

Regarding this clone: The translation of this DNA and the TCRdb protein of a much larger clone differ at residue 5, probably owing to a read error; the protein shown here is translated from the DNA. The V gene is TRDV1, the J gene TRDJ1; 7 nucleotides match TRDD2. From germline, CDR1 is TSWWSYY and CDR2 QGS. The CDR3 has 16 amino acids. V shed 4 bases and J 1 base; nucleotides not matched to a gene: 9. The CDR3 is CALGGLNSYGTDKLIF. The DNA for the CDR3 is TGTGCTCTTGGGGGACTGAATTCCTACGGCACCGATAAACTCATCTTT.

Turning to this clone: TCRdb lists the protein of a much larger clone for this DNA, which differs at residue 13, so this is likely a read error; the protein given here is translated from the DNA itself. The chain has TRDV2 and TRDJ1; 12 bases line up with TRDD3. Unmatched junction bases numbered 12, after V lost 2 bases and J lost 9 bases. CDR1 is GEAIGNYY, CDR2 EKD, per germline. CDR3 size: 16 residues. Here the CDR3 reads CACDSLLGDTSSELIF. Written as DNA, the CDR3 is TGTGCCTGTGACAGTCTGCTGGGGGATACGTCTTCTGAACTCATCTTT.

Notes on this clone: Germline and junction disagree at one end, which may indicate a read error. This CDR3 is also generated by other DNA sequences in the sample. The chain is built from TRDV2 and TRDJ1; possible D gene TRDD3, 5 bases. The germline gives CDR1 GEAIGNYY, CDR2 EKD. This CDR3 is 14 amino acids long. The CDR3 DNA reads TGTGCTTGTGACCCCTTACTCCGGGGGGATAAACTCATCTTT. This gives the protein CACDPLLRGDKLIF.

Sample share makes this clone medium-sized. The chain's CDR3 is CACDHMRMGDTFRSSWDTRQMFF. The DNA for the CDR3 is TGTGCCTGTGACCACATGAGGATGGGGGATACCTTTCGTAGCTCCTGGGACACCCGACAGATGTTTTTC. The rearrangement links TRDV2 to TRDJ3, with TRDD3 matching 10 bases. Germline V CDR1 and CDR2: GEAIGNYY, EKD. V gave up 3 bases and J gave up 0 bases; unmatched junction bases: 19. There are 23 residues in the CDR3.

This clone counts as large. V and J are TRDV2 and TRDJ1, with 8 bases matching TRDD3. The length of the CDR3 is 19 residues. V trimming: 3 bases; J trimming: 0 bases; junction bases outside the gene matches: 17. Germline V gene data show CDR1 as GEAIGNYY and CDR2 as EKD. CDR3 sequence (DNA): TGTGCCTGTGACCTTCTCCATACTGGGGGTCGACTATACACCGATAAACTCATCTTT. Protein: CACDLLHTGGRLYTDKLIF.

This clone is judged large (0.1 to 1%). The chain combines TRDV1 with TRDJ2, with 11 bases lining up with TRDD3. Unmatched junction bases numbered 18, after V lost 0 bases and J lost 0 bases. Germline CDR1 TSWWSYY, CDR2 QGS. The CDR3 covers 23 residues. In nucleotides, the CDR3 is TGTGCTCTTGGGGAACTTCGTCCCCACTCTGGGGGATACTTCCCAGCTTTGACAGCACAACTCTTCTTT. Its protein product is CALGELRPHSGGYFPALTAQLFF.

Relative to its sample, this clone is large. The V and J genes are TRDV2 and TRDJ1, with 12 bases identical to TRDD3. Trimming at V came to 3 bases and at J to 4 bases, leaving 5 bases not matched to a gene. Per germline, CDR1 GEAIGNYY and CDR2 EKD. The CDR3 covers 15 residues. The chain's CDR3 is CACDPWGIRDDKLIF. In DNA, the CDR3 is TGTGCCTGTGACCCCTGGGGGATACGAGACGATAAACTCATCTTT.

The chain has TRDV2 and TRDJ1; TRDD3 matches 11 bases. This CDR3 comprises 19 residues. Germline V lookup: CDR1 GEAIGNYY, CDR2 EKD. The V segment lost 0 bases and the J segment 4 bases; nucleotides outside the gene matches: 15. CDR3: CACDTVRAQLGDTNDKLIF. The CDR3, as DNA: TGTGCCTGTGACACCGTACGGGCCCAGCTGGGGGATACAAACGATAAACTCATCTTT.

As regards this clone: Given a far larger clone just one base away, this is likely a sequencing read error. The chain carries TRDV2 and TRDJ1; TRDD3 matches at 8 bases. From germline, CDR1 is GEAIGNYY and CDR2 EKD. This CDR3 comprises 15 residues. CDR3 nucleotides: TGTGCCTGTGACCCACTGGGGGCCCACACCGATAATCTCATCTTT. Protein: CACDPLGAHTDNLIF.

Details on this clone: With a much larger clone just one base away, this may be a read error. CDR3 nucleotides: TGTGCTCTTAGGGAAAAAAGGGGATACTCCACGTACACCGATAAACTCATCTTT. Residues: CALREKRGYSTYTDKLIF. The V call is TRDV1, the J call TRDJ1; TRDD3 agrees at 8 bases. The CDR3 loop spans 18 amino acids. CDR1 and CDR2 (germline): TSWWSYY, QGS.

To note about this clone: TCRdb's protein for this DNA is that of a much larger clone and differs from the translation at residue 12, likely a read error; the protein shown is the DNA translation. The rearrangement links TRDV1 to TRDJ1, with D uncertain. V was trimmed by 1 base and J by 8 bases, leaving 20 bases between them. Germline assignment: CDR1 TSWWSYY and CDR2 QGS. This CDR3 is 16 amino acids long. The chain's CDR3 is CALGEHRQVLNEKLIF. Written as DNA, the CDR3 is TGTGCTCTTGGGGAACATCGCCAGGTGTTGAACGAAAAACTCATCTTT.

This clone is labeled as large. Other DNA sequences in this sample translate to the same CDR3. The rearrangement links TRDV1 to TRDJ1; 10 bases are shared with TRDD3. V dropped 0 bases and J dropped 0; count of bases not matched to a gene: 31. Germline loops: CDR1 TSWWSYY, CDR2 QGS. The CDR3 consists of 26 residues. DNA for the CDR3: TGTGCTCTTGGGGAACTAGTGGAGGGGGGCATCCGCAAGCTAGGCTGGGGGATAAAGTACACCGATAAACTCATCTTT. This encodes CALGELVEGGIRKLGWGIKYTDKLIF.

This clone was observed a few times. J is TRDJ1 and V is TRDV2; the D is unclear. Trimming took 3 bases from V and 0 from J, leaving 10 bases between them. Germline V gene data show CDR1 as GEAIGNYY and CDR2 as EKD. The CDR3 totals 14 residues. The CDR3 loop is CACDSLRYTDKLIF. The DNA of the CDR3 is TGTGCCTGTGACTCCTTACGGTACACCGATAAACTCATCTTT.

About this clone: A much bigger clone sits one base away, suggesting this may be a read error. This chain connects TRAV38-2/DV8 to TRDJ1, with TRDD3 matching over 11 bases. The length of the CDR3 is 27 residues. After removal of 0 bases from V and 0 bases from J, the junction contained 34 bases not matched to a gene. Germline loops: CDR1 TSESDYY, CDR2 QEAYKQQN. The CDR3 DNA is TGTGCTTATAGGAGCGCGCTGAGGGACCTATCAGGTGGGTACTGGGGGATAAAGAAGTCGTACACCGATAAACTCATCTTT. Protein: CAYRSALRDLSGGYWGIKKSYTDKLIF.

About this clone: A far larger clone is one nucleotide away, so this likely arose from a read error. The CDR3 protein is CACDATGGHSWDTLQMFF. DNA for the CDR3: TGTGCCTGTGACGCTACTGGGGGACACTCCTGGGACACCCTACAGATGTTTTTC. The V and J genes are TRDV2 and TRDJ3; TRDD3 aligns across 9 bases. Germline loops: CDR1 GEAIGNYY, CDR2 EKD. The CDR3 is made up of 18 amino acids.